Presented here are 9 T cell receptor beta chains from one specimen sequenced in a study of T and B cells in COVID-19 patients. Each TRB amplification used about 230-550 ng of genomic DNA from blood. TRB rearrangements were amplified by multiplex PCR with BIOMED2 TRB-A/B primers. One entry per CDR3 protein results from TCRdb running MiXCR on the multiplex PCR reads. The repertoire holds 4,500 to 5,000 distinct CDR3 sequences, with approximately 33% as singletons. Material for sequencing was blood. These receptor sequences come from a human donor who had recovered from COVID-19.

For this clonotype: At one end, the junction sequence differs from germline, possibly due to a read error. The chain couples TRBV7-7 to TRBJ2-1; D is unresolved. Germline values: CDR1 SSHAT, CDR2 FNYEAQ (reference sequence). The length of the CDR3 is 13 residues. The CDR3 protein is CASSTDRYNEQFF. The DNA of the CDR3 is TGTGCTAGCAGCACGGACCGTTACAATGAGCAGTTCTTC.

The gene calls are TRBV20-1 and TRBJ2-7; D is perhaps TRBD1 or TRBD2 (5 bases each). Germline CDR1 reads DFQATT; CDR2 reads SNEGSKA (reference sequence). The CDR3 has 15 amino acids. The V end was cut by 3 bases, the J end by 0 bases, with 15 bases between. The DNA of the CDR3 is TGCAGTGCTAGTCCCCGGGGCGGGTCCTCCTACGAGCAGTACTTC. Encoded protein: CSASPRGGSSYEQYF.

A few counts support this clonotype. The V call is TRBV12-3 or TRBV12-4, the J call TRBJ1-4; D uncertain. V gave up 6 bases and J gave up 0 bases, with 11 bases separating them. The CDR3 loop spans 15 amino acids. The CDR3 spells CASRRRLATNEKLFF. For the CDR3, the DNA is TGTGCCAGCAGGAGGAGGCTTGCAACTAATGAAAAACTGTTTTTT.

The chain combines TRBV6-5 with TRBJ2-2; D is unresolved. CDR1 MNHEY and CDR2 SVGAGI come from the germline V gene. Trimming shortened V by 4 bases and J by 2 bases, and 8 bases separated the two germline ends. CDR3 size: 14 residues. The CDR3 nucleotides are TGTGCCAGCAGTTCTAGGGCCAACACCGGGGAGCTGTTTTTT. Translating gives CASSSRANTGELFF.

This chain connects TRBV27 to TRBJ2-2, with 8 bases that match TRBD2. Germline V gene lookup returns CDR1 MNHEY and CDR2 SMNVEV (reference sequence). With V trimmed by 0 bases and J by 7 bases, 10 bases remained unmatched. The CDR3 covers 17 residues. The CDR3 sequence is CASSLSIQREYVGELFF. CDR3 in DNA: TGTGCCAGCAGTTTATCGATCCAGCGGGAGTATGTCGGGGAGCTGTTTTTT.

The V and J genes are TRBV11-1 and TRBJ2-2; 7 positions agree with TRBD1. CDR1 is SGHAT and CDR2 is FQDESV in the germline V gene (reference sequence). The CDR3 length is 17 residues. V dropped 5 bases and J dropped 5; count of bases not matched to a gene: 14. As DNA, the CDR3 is TGTGCCAGCAGCCCAGCCCCCTGGACAGGAGAGACCGGGGAGCTGTTTTTT. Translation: CASSPAPWTGETGELFF.

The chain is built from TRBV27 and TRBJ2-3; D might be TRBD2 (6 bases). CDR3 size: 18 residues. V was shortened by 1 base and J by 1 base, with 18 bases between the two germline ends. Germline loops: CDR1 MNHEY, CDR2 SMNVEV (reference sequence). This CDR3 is CASSLCRLARERTDTQYF. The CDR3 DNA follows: TGTGCCAGCAGTTTATGTCGCCTAGCGAGAGAACGCACAGATACGCAGTATTTT.

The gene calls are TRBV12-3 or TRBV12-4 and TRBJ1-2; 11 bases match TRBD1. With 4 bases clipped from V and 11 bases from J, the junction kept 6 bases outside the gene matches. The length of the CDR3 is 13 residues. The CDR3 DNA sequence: TGTGCCAGCAGTTCTGGGACAGGGGGGATTTACACCTTC. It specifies CASSSGTGGIYTF.

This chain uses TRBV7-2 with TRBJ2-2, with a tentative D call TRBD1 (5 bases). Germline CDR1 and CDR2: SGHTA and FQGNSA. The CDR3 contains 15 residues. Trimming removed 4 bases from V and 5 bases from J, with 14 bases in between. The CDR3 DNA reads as TGTGCCAGCAGCTCAAGATCCTCAGGGACCGGGGAGCTGTTTTTT. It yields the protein CASSSRSSGTGELFF.